This TCR beta chain appears in the sequencing data of a study of T cells in Graves' hyperthyroidism and ophthalmopathy. Exclusion of a patient resulted from uncontrolled infection, other autoimmune disease, pregnancy or lactation. Clinical symptoms, serum thyroxine and TRAb, thyroid ultrasound and orbital computed tomography together formed the diagnostic basis. As to this clonotype: The target antigen is unknown.

Findings of the study overall: Most thyroid clonotypes that were expanded above 0.001 also turned up in blood.

V lost 3 bases, J lost 0 bases, and 8 bases lay in between. The germline gives CDR1 SGHTA, CDR2 FQGNSA. The CDR3 is 14 residues long. Template material for amplifying TCR beta CDR3 regions consisted of RNA transcripts. The TCR CDR3 first-round RT-PCR relied on the HTBI primer set. TCRdb redid the calling of the multiplex PCR reads with MiXCR, one entry per CDR3 protein. This table has 400,000 or so distinct CDR3 sequences, about 14% appearing once. The sequenced material came from blood. The receptor comes from a woman aged 25 to 39 with Graves' ophthalmopathy. This chain connects TRBV7-2 to TRBJ1-1; no definite D call. DNA for the CDR3: TGTGCCAGCAGCTTCTACAGATTGAACACTGAAGCTTTCTTT. Its protein product is CASSFYRLNTEAFF.